These T cell receptor beta chains were read from a single sample in a study of blood T cell repertoires in COVID-19. Clones were read by immunoSEQ multiplex PCR, and TCRdb kept only the in-frame ones, dropping some. The table shows around 84,000 clones, with roughly 90% occurring only once. The specimen was peripheral blood. These receptors all stem from a man over 45 with active COVID-19. The CDR3 runs from the conserved cysteine through the conserved F or W. Each record gives: J gene, D gene, V gene, clone size, CDR3 protein, CDR3 DNA. A D gene is named only where the DNA matches it firmly. For some rows the clone size is stated as once, few or many, or as a class when expanded; others skip it.

>TRBJ2-3|NA|TRBV4-1|NA
CASSQDYYADTQYF
TGCGCCAGCAGCCAAGACTATTATGCAGATACGCAGTATTTT
>TRBJ2-7|NA|TRBV12-3/TRBV12-4|NA
CASSSGYYEQYF
TGTGCCAGCAGTTCAGGGTACTACGAGCAGTACTTC
>TRBJ1-5|NA|TRBV6-5|few
CASSYDRLNQPQHF
TGTGCCAGCAGTTACGACAGATTAAATCAGCCCCAGCATTTT
>TRBJ2-3|NA|TRBV6-2/TRBV6-3|NA
CASSYFQGLSTDTQYF
TGTGCCAGCAGTTACTTTCAGGGATTGAGTACAGATACGCAGTATTTT
>TRBJ2-2|TRBD2|TRBV5-1|NA
CASSFRLAGGGTGELFF
TGCGCCAGCAGCTTCAGACTAGCGGGAGGAGGTACCGGGGAGCTGTTTTTT
>TRBJ2-6|NA|TRBV9|NA
CASSSGTSGANVLTF
TGTGCCAGCAGCAGCGGGACATCTGGGGCCAACGTCCTGACTTTC
>TRBJ2-7|TRBD2|TRBV5-4|NA
CASSWGGAGPAAEQYF
TGTGCCAGCAGCTGGGGGGGAGCGGGACCCGCTGCCGAGCAGTACTTC
>TRBJ2-6|NA|TRBV4-2|NA
CASSHSDWDSGANVLTF
TGTGCCAGCAGCCATTCGGACTGGGACTCTGGGGCCAACGTCCTGACTTTC
>TRBJ2-1|NA|TRBV11-2|NA
CASSLETRGEQFF
TGTGCCAGCAGCTTAGAAACCAGGGGTGAGCAGTTCTTC
>TRBJ1-2|TRBD1|TRBV6-2/TRBV6-3|NA
CASSYGTGNGYTF
TGTGCCAGCAGTTACGGGACAGGGAATGGCTACACCTTC
>TRBJ1-1|NA|TRBV5-1|few
CASSLDGTWSFF
TGCGCCAGCAGCTTGGACGGGACTTGGTCTTTCTTT
>TRBJ2-4|TRBD2|TRBV28|NA
CASSRGGSAKNIQYF
TGTGCCAGCAGTCGGGGGGGTTCGGCCAAAAACATTCAGTACTTC
>TRBJ2-1|TRBD2|TRBV6-1|NA
CASSDRLAGAYNEQFF
TGTGCCAGCAGTGATCGACTAGCGGGAGCGTACAATGAGCAGTTCTTC
>TRBJ2-7|TRBD1|TRBV4-1|NA
CASSQQGADSYEQYF
TGCGCCAGCAGCCAGCAGGGGGCCGACTCCTACGAGCAGTACTTC
>TRBJ1-5|TRBD1|TRBV4-1|NA
CASSQVGTGDRSNQPQHF
TGCGCCAGCAGCCAAGTCGGGACAGGGGATAGGAGCAATCAGCCCCAGCATTTT
>TRBJ2-5|NA|TRBV29-1|NA
CSGGGSRTFLSRETQYF
TGCAGCGGGGGGGGCAGCCGTACCTTCTTGAGCCGAGAGACCCAGTACTTC
>TRBJ1-6|NA|TRBV28|NA
CASRRRRNSPLHF
TGTGCCAGCAGGAGGAGGAGAAATTCACCCCTCCACTTT
>TRBJ2-1|NA|TRBV23-1|NA
CASSQSMAGGTYNEQFF
TGCGCCAGCAGTCAATCCATGGCAGGAGGGACGTACAATGAGCAGTTCTTC
>TRBJ2-1|TRBD2|TRBV10-2|NA
CASSGLAGDEQFF
TGCGCCAGCAGTGGGCTAGCGGGAGATGAGCAGTTCTTC
>TRBJ1-2|NA|TRBV10-3|NA
CAISPIQSNYGYTF
TGTGCCATCAGTCCCATACAGAGTAACTATGGCTACACCTTC
>TRBJ2-7|NA|TRBV6-5|NA
CASSTTGMSSYEQYF
TGTGCCAGCAGCACCACAGGGATGAGCTCCTACGAGCAGTACTTC
>TRBJ1-2|TRBD1|TRBV3-1/TRBV3-2|NA
CASSQDRVNYGYTF
TGTGCCAGCAGCCAGGACAGGGTGAACTATGGCTACACCTTC
>TRBJ2-5|TRBD2|TRBV5-1|NA
CASSPGLAGGIQETQYF
TGCGCCAGCAGCCCGGGACTAGCGGGGGGGATCCAAGAGACCCAGTACTTC
>TRBJ2-7|TRBD2|TRBV6-5|NA
CASRGAGGAYEQYF
TGTGCCAGCAGGGGAGCGGGAGGGGCCTACGAGCAGTACTTC
>TRBJ1-5|TRBD1|TRBV24-1|NA
CATSEPGTGGIQPQHF
TGTGCCACCAGTGAGCCCGGGACAGGGGGCATTCAGCCCCAGCATTTT
>TRBJ1-1|NA|TRBV24-1|NA
CATSRGEVTEAFF
TGTGCCACCAGCCGTGGGGAGGTCACTGAAGCTTTCTTT
>TRBJ1-6|NA|TRBV9|NA
CASSPTRSNSPLHF
TGTGCCAGCTCACCGACAAGAAGTAATTCACCCCTCCACTTT
>TRBJ2-7|NA|TRBV21-1|once
CASSRLAGGSYEQCF
TGTGCCAGCAGCAGATTGGCGGGGGGGTCCTACGAGCAGTGCTTC
>TRBJ1-1|NA|TRBV5-6|NA
CASSSDLEVWNTEAFF
TGTGCCAGCAGCTCCGATTTGGAGGTTTGGAACACTGAAGCTTTCTTT
>TRBJ1-2|NA|TRBV5-6|NA
CASGLEGTYGYTF
TGTGCCAGCGGCCTAGAGGGAACCTATGGCTACACCTTC
>TRBJ2-5|TRBD2|TRBV2|NA
CASRGLAGGPVETQYF
TGTGCCAGCAGAGGGCTAGCGGGGGGGCCGGTAGAGACCCAGTACTTC
>TRBJ2-7|TRBD1|TRBV28|NA
CASHWTGNLGEQYF
TGTGCCAGCCACTGGACAGGGAACTTGGGCGAGCAGTACTTC
>TRBJ2-5|TRBD2|TRBV5-1|few
CASSFGSGTYQETQYF
TGCGCCAGCAGCTTTGGAAGCGGGACGTACCAAGAGACCCAGTACTTC
>TRBJ1-2|NA|TRBV10-3|few
CAISESENYGYTF
TGTGCCATCAGTGAGTCCGAGAACTATGGCTACACCTTC
>TRBJ1-4|NA|TRBV4-3|NA
CASSQDTANEKLFF
TGCGCCAGCAGCCAAGACACAGCTAATGAAAAACTGTTTTTT
>TRBJ2-7|TRBD2|TRBV5-4|once
CASSLASTSGGAREQYF
TGTGCCAGCAGCTTGGCCTCAACTAGCGGGGGGGCTCGCGAGCAGTACTTC
>TRBJ1-4|NA|TRBV5-3|NA
CARSFLVGVCGATNEKLFF
TGTGCCAGAAGCTTCCTTGTAGGGGTGTGCGGCGCAACTAATGAAAAACTGTTTTTT
>TRBJ2-2|TRBD1|TRBV10-3|once
CAARGQGTNTGELFF
TGTGCCGCGAGAGGACAGGGGACGAACACCGGGGAGCTGTTTTTT
>TRBJ1-2|NA|TRBV18|NA
CASSRTGNYGYTF
TGTGCCAGCTCACGCACAGGGAACTATGGCTACACCTTC
>TRBJ1-2|NA|TRBV10-3|NA
CAIRASGARDGYTF
TGTGCCATCAGGGCTAGTGGGGCCAGGGATGGCTACACCTTC
>TRBJ2-3|TRBD2|TRBV3-1/TRBV3-2|NA
CASQGTQAGGTDTQYF
TGTGCCAGCCAGGGCACTCAGGCGGGGGGCACAGATACGCAGTATTTT
>TRBJ2-7|NA|TRBV5-1|NA
CASSGAESSYEQYF
TGCGCCAGCAGCGGGGCCGAGAGTTCCTACGAGCAGTACTTC
>TRBJ1-3|NA|TRBV2|NA
CASSDGTLFGGNTIYF
TGTGCCAGCAGCGACGGGACACTCTTTGGTGGAAACACCATATATTTT
>TRBJ2-1|NA|TRBV6-6|NA
CASSSLGTNNNEQFF
TGTGCCAGCAGTTCACTCGGGACAAATAACAATGAGCAGTTCTTC
>TRBJ2-7|TRBD2|TRBV4-3|NA
CASSPQAGFDYEQYF
TGCGCCAGCAGCCCGCAAGCGGGGTTCGACTACGAGCAGTACTTC
>TRBJ1-1|NA|TRBV28|NA
CASTGGASAEAFF
TGTGCCAGCACGGGGGGCGCGAGTGCTGAAGCTTTCTTT
>TRBJ2-1|TRBD2|TRBV5-1|NA
CASIRTSGSSNEQFF
TGCGCCAGCATCAGGACTAGCGGGAGTTCCAATGAGCAGTTCTTC
>TRBJ2-5|NA|TRBV11-2|NA
CASSLDYLGARYQETQYF
TGTGCCAGCAGCTTAGACTACTTGGGCGCACGGTACCAAGAGACCCAGTACTTC
>TRBJ1-1|NA|TRBV28|NA
CALSGRLNTEAFF
TGTGCCCTGTCAGGGCGACTGAACACTGAAGCTTTCTTT